This T cell receptor (beta chain) was profiled in a study of neurological immune-mediated disorders. This clonotype was observed at least ten times. Libraries from sorted cells used approximately 940,000 T cells (CD4+ or CD8+). TCRdb fed the 5' RACE reads into MiXCR, producing one record per CDR3 protein. The sample shows about 55,000 distinct CDR3 sequences, about 4% of them seen only once. Sequenced: CD4+ T cells from blood. The clonotype was recovered from a woman in her thirties or forties with multiple sclerosis.

CDR3 in DNA: TGCGCCAGCAGCTTGGCAGGAATTGATGAGCAGTTCTTC. The encoded protein is CASSLAGIDEQFF. This chain connects TRBV5-1 to TRBJ2-1, with no clear D. The CDR3 covers 13 residues. Germline assignment: CDR1 SGHRS and CDR2 YFSETQ. V was shortened by 0 bases and J by 8 bases, with 9 bases between the two germline ends.